This T cell receptor beta chain came from a study of Tregs in tolerant kidney transplant recipients. Study conclusions and caveats: Findings come from small patient numbers and require larger validation.

Unstimulated regulatory T cells (CD4+CD25+CD127-), CD4+CD25- non-regulatory cells, CD4 and CD8 cells were FACS-sorted from thawed PBMCs. TCRdb's copy holds only in-frame clones and misses some; the assay was immunoSEQ multiplex PCR. Found here are hundreds of thousands of clones, roughly 80% of them singletons; the top ten hold less than 0.75%. This clone was observed a few times. Its antigen is unknown. The germline CDR1 and CDR2 sequences are SGHRS and YFSETQ. V dropped 0 bases and J dropped 8; count of bases not matched to a gene: 7. The CDR3 has 15 amino acids. The TCR originated in a human donor in good health. The V and J genes are TRBV5-1 and TRBJ2-1, with TRBD1 matching over 8 bases. Sequencing was performed on CD4+ T cells from blood. This chain's CDR3 is CASSLVGQGFDEQFF. The DNA of the CDR3 is TGCGCCAGCAGCTTGGTCGGACAGGGCTTCGATGAGCAGTTCTTC.